The source of this TCR beta chain is a study of control samples from healthy donors and cancer patients. Assay: immunoSEQ multiplex PCR; the TCRdb copy retains only in-frame clones and omits some. The table has around 150,000 clones, around 96% seen once. Per germline, CDR1 MDHEN and CDR2 SYDVKM. The CDR3 sequence is 15 residues long. V was pared by 6 bases and J by 2 bases, with 16 bases between. The TCR was taken from a woman in her twenties or thirties in good health. The material sequenced was blood. The rearrangement uses TRBV28 and TRBJ1-1, with D possibly being TRBD1 (6 bases). CDR3 amino acids: CASRPGWGHNTEAFF. Written as DNA, the CDR3 is TGTGCCAGCAGACCCGGTTGGGGACACAACACTGAAGCTTTCTTT.